Following are 10 T cell receptor beta chains from one sample sequenced in a study of T cell repertoires in cytomegalovirus infection. One entry per CDR3 protein, called by TCRdb with MiXCR from the reads. This sample has about 770,000 distinct CDR3 sequences, with around 29% found just once. These receptors have no identified antigens. The sequencing used cultured CD8+ T cells from PBMCs, collected from culture after CMV antigen stimulation. All receptors derive from a human donor in good health (CMV status not recorded). Some clones in this sample may be carry-over from other donors' samples.

The gene calls are TRBV20-1 and TRBJ2-7; 11 bases line up with TRBD1. Trimming removed 3 bases from V and 4 bases from J; junction bases left unmatched: 5. CDR1 and CDR2 (germline): DFQATT, SNEGSKA (reference sequence). CDR3 length: 14 residues. The CDR3 spells CSARARDRGYEQYF. The DNA for the CDR3 is TGCAGTGCTAGGGCCCGGGACAGGGGGTACGAGCAGTACTTC.

This clonotype has only one observation. This chain connects TRBV7-6 to TRBJ2-2; a possible D gene is TRBD1 (7 bases). The CDR3 loop spans 18 amino acids. The V end lost 5 bases, the J end lost 4 bases, and 23 bases lay between the germline ends. Germline CDR1 is SGHVS and CDR2 is FNYEAQ. The CDR3 DNA reads TGTGCCAGCAGCCCTCCGGGGGATGTCACAGGGGTCACCGGGGAGCTGTTTTTT. Encoded protein: CASSPPGDVTGVTGELFF.

CDR3 in DNA: TGTGCCAGCACCCACCCCACTAGCGGGGGGGCCTCCGGGGAGCTGTTTTTT. Amino acid sequence: CASTHPTSGGASGELFF. J is TRBJ2-2 and V is TRBV12-3 or TRBV12-4; 13 bases line up with TRBD2. With 7 bases clipped from V and 6 bases from J, the junction kept 11 bases outside the gene matches. CDR3 length equals 17 residues.

The chain uses TRBV27 and TRBJ1-2; D not resolved. This CDR3 is built from 13 residues. Germline V gene lookup returns CDR1 MNHEY and CDR2 SMNVEV (reference sequence). The germline V and J ends were trimmed by 3 bases and 3 bases, with 8 bases remaining between them. The CDR3 DNA sequence: TGTGCCAGCAGTTTGAACACCTACTATGGCTACACCTTC. It translates to CASSLNTYYGYTF.

This clonotype was counted between two and nine times. The chain combines TRBV27 with TRBJ1-5; TRBD1 is a possible D gene (5 bases). This CDR3 contains 15 residues. Per germline, CDR1 MNHEY and CDR2 SMNVEV (reference sequence). V dropped 3 bases and J dropped 2 bases, with 11 bases sitting between them. In DNA form, the CDR3 reads TGTGCCAGCAGTTTTGGGGCGGCGGGCAATCAGCCCCAGCATTTT. Amino acid sequence: CASSFGAAGNQPQHF.

Details on this clonotype: This clone may be a read error of a much larger clone one base away. The chain is built from TRBV7-6 and TRBJ2-7; 10 nucleotides match TRBD2. CDR1 and CDR2 from the germline V gene are SGHVS and FNYEAQ. V shed 2 bases, J shed 3 bases, and the junction held 1 base outside the gene matches. The CDR3 consists of 14 residues. The CDR3 DNA follows: TGTGCCAGCAGCTTAACTAGCGGGGACTACGAGCAGTACTTC. Its translation is CASSLTSGDYEQYF.

This sequence joins TRBV10-3 and TRBJ2-1; 16 bases line up with TRBD2. Germline assignment: CDR1 ENHRY and CDR2 SYGVKD. The trim removed 8 bases at V and 6 bases at J, leaving 4 bases unmatched. There are 15 residues in the CDR3. The CDR3 protein is CAIVGTSGGANEQFF. The CDR3, as DNA: TGTGCCATCGTCGGGACTAGCGGGGGGGCCAATGAGCAGTTCTTC.

The rearrangement uses TRBV15 and TRBJ1-1; the D is unclear. V lost 5 bases to trimming and J lost 0 bases, with 10 bases between them. CDR1 and CDR2 from the germline V gene are LNHNV and YYDKDF (reference sequence). This CDR3 is 14 amino acids long. CDR3 sequence: CATSGGVMNTEAFF. The CDR3 coding sequence is TGTGCCACCAGCGGTGGGGTAATGAACACTGAAGCTTTCTTT.

As to this clonotype: A junction end diverges from the germline sequence, so it may reflect a read error. The chain recombines TRBV6-8 with TRBJ2-6; weak D call: TRBD1 (5 bases). Germline assignment: CDR1 MNHGY and CDR2 SAAAGT. This CDR3 has 14 residues. CDR3 nucleotide sequence: TGTGCCAGCAGTTACTACACTGGGGCCAACGGCCTGACTTTC. Translation: CASSYYTGANGLTF.

This clonotype was detected ten times or more. CDR3 region: CASSLALGTASYNEQFF. The CDR3 coding sequence is TGTGCCAGCAGCTTAGCCCTTGGGACAGCCTCCTACAATGAGCAGTTCTTC. J is TRBJ2-1 and V is TRBV7-8, with 7 bases that match TRBD1. Germline V lookup: CDR1 SGHVS, CDR2 FQNEAQ. The CDR3 is 17 residues long. V gave up 0 bases and J gave up 0 bases; unmatched junction bases: 5.